These 3 T cell receptor beta chains share one sample of origin, sequenced in a study of neurological immune-mediated disorders. TCRdb processed the 5' RACE reads anew with MiXCR; each CDR3 protein has one entry. The data show 30,000 to 40,000 distinct CDR3 sequences, with 7% to 8% seen just once and about 4.5% held by the top ten. Sequenced material: PBMCs. Receptor source: a woman aged 40 to 55 in good health.

This clonotype occurred many times. The rearrangement uses TRBV6-5 and TRBJ1-1; perhaps TRBD1 as D (6 bases). There are 16 residues in the CDR3. V shed 5 bases and J shed 0 bases, with 16 bases lying between them. CDR1 and CDR2 (germline): MNHEY, SVGAGI. For the CDR3, the DNA is TGTGCCAGCAGTAACTACAGGGTAGCGATGAACACTGAAGCTTTCTTT. Its protein product is CASSNYRVAMNTEAFF.

This clonotype has ten or more counts. The rearrangement joins TRBV5-1 to TRBJ2-1; tentatively, D is TRBD1 or TRBD2 (6 bases each). Germline V gene data show CDR1 as SGHRS and CDR2 as YFSETQ. The CDR3 totals 15 residues. V was trimmed by 0 bases and J by 2 bases, leaving 9 bases between them. The CDR3 protein is CASSLGRGAYNEQFF. The CDR3 DNA sequence: TGCGCCAGCAGCTTGGGTAGGGGGGCCTACAATGAGCAGTTCTTC.

This clonotype was observed many times. This chain uses TRBV7-2 with TRBJ2-7, with D perhaps TRBD1 (5 bases). Deletions cut 5 bases from V and 2 bases from J, with 13 bases between. Germline CDR1 and CDR2: SGHTA and FQGNSA. The CDR3 has 14 amino acids. The CDR3 bases are TGTGCCAGCAGCCGAGGACACTTCCCCTACGAGCAGTACGTC. Residues: CASSRGHFPYEQYV.